What follows describes a single TCR beta chain. The antigen it binds to is not known. Base quality data are lacking; no much larger clone is found one base away. The data originate from a study of T cells in Graves' hyperthyroidism and ophthalmopathy (dated by TCRdb to the late 2010s). About the investigation overall: TCR V-J signatures able to tell the groups apart were searched for in a discovery cohort of around 95 patients, of whom approximately 40 had Graves' ophthalmopathy and roughly 58 had stable Graves' hyperthyroidism. Whether ophthalmopathy could be predicted prospectively was tested in an independent validation cohort made up of fewer than 20 hyperthyroidism patients plus 17 patients who later progressed to ophthalmopathy. For training and testing, the 95 to 100 patients in the discovery cohort were randomly divided in a 7:3 ratio. In about 6 Graves' hyperthyroidism patients, the study also compared T-cell repertoires from thyroid tissue with T-cell repertoires from blood. After blood sampling, hyperthyroidism patients were treated with methimazole at a starting dose of 30 mg daily, and ophthalmopathy patients were treated with high-dose intravenous methylprednisolone. The paper reports TCR Vbeta CDR3 sequencing of fewer than 150 peripheral blood samples: approximately 41 ophthalmopathy, under 80 hyperthyroidism and approximately 17 progressor patients.

Stable Graves' hyperthyroidism was defined as the absence of progression to ophthalmopathy over 18 months of follow-up. Hyperthyroidism patients were aged 18 to 65 years and newly diagnosed, with disease duration of less than 2 months. The study excluded patients with uncontrolled infections, other autoimmune diseases, pregnancy or lactation. Diagnoses were established on the basis of clinical symptoms, serum thyroxine and TRAb, thyroid ultrasound, and orbital computed tomography. Total RNA was extracted using Trizol reagent, and RNA quality was assessed on an Agilent 2100 Bioanalyzer. Results and caveats for the whole study, not just this receptor: In validation, the model predicted progression to ophthalmopathy with 55% to 71% sensitivity and around 72% specificity, a median of 6.5 months before onset. Ophthalmopathy was separated from stable hyperthyroidism by a 13 V-J signature model, with approximately 89% sensitivity and roughly 81% specificity obtained in cross-validation and 80%/75% obtained in testing. Most expanded thyroid clonotypes (frequency above 0.001) were also detected in blood, suggesting blood repertoires may reflect thyroid immune responses. No statistical method was used to set the sample size in advance, and investigators knew the group allocation.

Amplification of TCR beta CDR3 regions was carried out from RNA transcripts. The TCR CDR3 was subjected to a first round of RT-PCR using the HTBI primer set and the Qiagen OneStep RT-PCR kit. A second multiplex PCR round built the libraries, followed by size selection and purification. Libraries were sequenced paired-end with 100 bp reads on an Illumina HiSeq2000. Per the original workflow: SOAPnuke was used to process the raw data, throwing out any read that contained adapters or uncalled bases, had a mean Phred below 15, or lacked an exact constant-primer or identifier match. High-quality paired reads were merged with COPE v1.2.5, and unique nucleotide sequences were defined as clonotypes. MiTCR v1.1 was used to align the clonotypes against IMGT TRBV, TRBD and TRBJ reference segments. Analysis was restricted to V-J combinations with a frequency above 0.0001, which covered 99.2% of repertoires. The TCS score was defined as the ratio of F50 (clonal expansion) to E x V (chaos), calculated using BLOSUM62-based TCRdist between CDR3 peptides within each V-J. Welch's t-statistics and random forest reduced approximately 520 V-J features to under 15, which were used in a naive Bayes classifier (R e1071). TCRdb reran the public reads through fastp at Q25 and MiXCR, keeping productive beta chains. Every entry covers one CDR3 protein and lists the most common genes and DNA from its rows. The V and J calls were not made by the authors but by TCRdb's processing. This sample lists around 540,000 distinct CDR3 sequences; more than 45% were detected once. The ten largest clones add up to about 7.9% of the sample.

CDR1 and CDR2 were assigned from the germline V gene as MNHEY and SVGAGI. The CDR3 contains 11 residues, cysteine and phenylalanine counted. The kept DNA is CDR3 alone, 33 bases in frame from the first base. V is pared back by 4 bases and J by 12 bases, with 13 bases lying between the germline termini. This TCR was recovered from a woman between 18 and 29 years old with Graves' hyperthyroidism. Donor details come from another sample of the same person, matched by shared clones. Sequenced input: peripheral blood or thyroid tissue (not recorded which). The chain is made from TRBV6-5 and TRBJ2-7; no D gene is confidently identified. This receptor has the CDR3 CASSSGPRRYF. In nucleotides, the sequence is TGTGCCAGCAGTTCTGGACCTCGTCGGTACTTC.